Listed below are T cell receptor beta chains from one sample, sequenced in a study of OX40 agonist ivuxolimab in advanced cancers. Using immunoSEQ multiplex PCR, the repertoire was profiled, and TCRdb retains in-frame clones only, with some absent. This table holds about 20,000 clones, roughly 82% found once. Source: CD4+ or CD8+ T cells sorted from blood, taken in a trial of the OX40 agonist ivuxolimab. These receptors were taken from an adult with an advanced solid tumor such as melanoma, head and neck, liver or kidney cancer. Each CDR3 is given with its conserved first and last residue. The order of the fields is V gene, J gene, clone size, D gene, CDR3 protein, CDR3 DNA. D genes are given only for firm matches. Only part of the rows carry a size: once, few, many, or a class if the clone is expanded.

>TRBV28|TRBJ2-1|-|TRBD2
CASSFSGGGRNEQFF
TGTGCCAGCAGTTTTAGCGGGGGGGGCCGCAATGAGCAGTTCTTC
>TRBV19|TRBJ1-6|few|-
CASSIREYSPLHF
TGTGCCAGTAGTATCAGGGAGTATTCACCCCTCCACTTT
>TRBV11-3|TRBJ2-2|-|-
CASSLDVGLLFDGELFF
TGTGCCAGCAGCTTAGATGTGGGACTCCTATTTGACGGGGAGCTGTTTTTT
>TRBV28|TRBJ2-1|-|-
CASSLVGRPYNEQFF
TGTGCCAGCAGTTTAGTAGGTAGGCCTTACAATGAGCAGTTCTTC
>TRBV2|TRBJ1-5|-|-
CASSENSISNQPQHF
TGTGCCAGCAGTGAAAATAGTATTAGCAATCAGCCCCAGCATTTT
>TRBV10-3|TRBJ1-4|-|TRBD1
CAISAGGTNEKLFF
TGTGCCATCAGCGCAGGGGGCACTAATGAAAAACTGTTTTTT
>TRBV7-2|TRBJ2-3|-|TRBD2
CASSLVGLAGGPDTQYF
TGTGCCAGCAGCTTAGTGGGACTAGCGGGAGGACCAGATACGCAGTATTTT
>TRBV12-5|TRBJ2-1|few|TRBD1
CASGSQGRQGQFF
TGTGCTAGTGGTTCCCAGGGTCGACAGGGACAGTTCTTC
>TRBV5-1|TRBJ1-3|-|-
CASSSGRAGNTIYF
TGCGCCAGCAGCTCGGGGAGGGCTGGAAACACCATATATTTT
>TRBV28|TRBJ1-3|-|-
CASSLWGPGNTIYF
TGTGCCAGCAGTTTATGGGGCCCTGGAAACACCATATATTTT
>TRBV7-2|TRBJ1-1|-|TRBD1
CASSLRQGNTEAFF
TGTGCCAGCAGCCTACGACAGGGTAACACTGAAGCTTTCTTT
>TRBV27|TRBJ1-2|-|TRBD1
CASSLFGTGGVIDGYTF
TGTGCCAGCAGTTTATTCGGGACAGGGGGCGTTATCGATGGCTACACCTTC
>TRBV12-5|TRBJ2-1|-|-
CASGLVVAVSGAEQFF
TGTGCTAGTGGTTTGGTGGTAGCGGTTAGCGGAGCGGAGCAGTTCTTC
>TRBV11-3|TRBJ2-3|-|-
CASSLGGSTDTQYF
TGTGCCAGCAGCTTAGGCGGGAGCACAGATACGCAGTATTTT
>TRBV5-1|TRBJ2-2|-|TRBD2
CATAMGSGGPNTEELFF
TGCGCCACCGCCATGGGTAGCGGGGGACCGAACACCGAGGAGCTGTTTTTT
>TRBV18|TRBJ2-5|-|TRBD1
CASSPGQGETQYF
TGTGCCAGCTCACCCGGACAGGGCGAGACCCAGTACTTC
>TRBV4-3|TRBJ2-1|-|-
CASSQGYDAEQFF
TGCGCCAGCAGCCAGGGGTACGACGCTGAGCAGTTCTTC
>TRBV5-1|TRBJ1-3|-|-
CASSFQPSGNTIYF
TGCGCCAGCAGCTTCCAGCCTTCGGGAAACACCATATATTTT
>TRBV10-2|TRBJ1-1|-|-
CASRENTEAFF
TGCGCCAGCAGGGAGAACACTGAAGCTTTCTTT
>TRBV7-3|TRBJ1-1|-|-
CASSSGQNTEAFF
TGTGCCAGCAGCTCTGGACAGAACACTGAAGCTTTCTTT
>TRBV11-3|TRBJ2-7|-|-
CASSQGSGTGQYF
TGTGCCAGCAGTCAAGGGTCCGGGACGGGGCAGTACTTC
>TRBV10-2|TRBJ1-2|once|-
CASSTGPIGYTF
TGCGCCAGCAGTACAGGGCCAATTGGCTACACCTTC
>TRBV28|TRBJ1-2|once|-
CASSLATDGAMGYTF
TGTGCCAGCAGTTTAGCCACGGACGGGGCTATGGGCTACACCTTC
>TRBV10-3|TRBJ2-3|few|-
CAISDPGGDTQYF
TGTGCCATCAGTGACCCCGGTGGGGATACGCAGTATTTT
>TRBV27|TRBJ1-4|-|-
CASRPDPEGKLFF
TGTGCCAGCAGGCCGGACCCTGAAGGAAAACTGTTTTTT
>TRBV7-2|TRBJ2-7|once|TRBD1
CASSLRTGNVYEQYF
TGTGCCAGCAGCTTGAGGACAGGGAATGTCTACGAGCAGTACTTC
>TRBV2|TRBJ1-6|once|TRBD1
CASRSRDRGNSPLHF
TGTGCCAGCAGATCTAGGGACAGGGGTAATTCACCCCTCCACTTT
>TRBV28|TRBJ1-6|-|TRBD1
CASRPGTGVSPLHF
TGTGCCAGCAGACCCGGGACAGGGGTATCACCCCTCCACTTT
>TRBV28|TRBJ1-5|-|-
CASSLLEGRDNQPQHF
TGTGCCAGCAGTTTATTGGAGGGACGGGACAATCAGCCCCAGCATTTT
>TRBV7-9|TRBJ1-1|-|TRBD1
CASSHSGQITEAFF
TGTGCCAGCAGCCACTCGGGACAGATCACTGAAGCTTTCTTT
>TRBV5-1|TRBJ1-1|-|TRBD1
CASSMDRANMNTEAFF
TGCGCCAGCAGCATGGACAGGGCCAACATGAACACTGAGGCTTTCTTT
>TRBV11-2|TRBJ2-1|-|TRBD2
CASSKTSGSSYNEQFF
TGTGCCAGCAGCAAGACTAGCGGGAGCTCCTACAATGAGCAGTTCTTC
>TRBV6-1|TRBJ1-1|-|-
CASSEGVANTEAFF
TGTGCCAGCAGTGAAGGGGTAGCGAACACTGAAGCTTTCTTT
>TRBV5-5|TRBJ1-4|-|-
CASSLNGAANEKLFF
TGTGCCAGCAGCTTGAACGGGGCGGCTAATGAAAAACTGTTTTTT
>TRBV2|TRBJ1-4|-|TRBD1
CASSHPGQSGKLFF
TGTGCCAGCAGCCACCCGGGACAGTCGGGAAAACTGTTTTTT
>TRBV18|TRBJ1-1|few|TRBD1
CASSSLQRTGPNTEAFF
TGTGCCAGCTCATCTCTTCAAAGGACAGGGCCGAACACTGAAGCTTTCTTT
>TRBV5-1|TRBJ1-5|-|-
CASSLGLQGPQHF
TGCGCCAGCAGCTTGGGTCTTCAAGGGCCCCAGCATTTT
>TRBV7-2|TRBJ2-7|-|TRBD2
CASSVELAGGGEQYF
TGTGCCAGCAGCGTTGAACTAGCGGGGGGTGGGGAGCAGTACTTC
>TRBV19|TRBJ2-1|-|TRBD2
CASSSRTSSYNEQFF
TGTGCCAGTAGCAGTAGGACTAGCTCCTACAATGAGCAGTTCTTC
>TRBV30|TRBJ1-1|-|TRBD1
CAWRGGQWNTEAFF
TGTGCCTGGAGAGGGGGCCAGTGGAACACTGAAGCTTTCTTT
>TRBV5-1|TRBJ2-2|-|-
CASSPPLFDSPGELFF
TGCGCCAGCAGCCCCCCGCTATTCGACAGTCCCGGGGAGCTGTTTTTT
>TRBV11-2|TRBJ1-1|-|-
CASSRGSGGDTEAFF
TGTGCCAGCAGCCGGGGAAGTGGCGGGGACACTGAAGCTTTCTTT
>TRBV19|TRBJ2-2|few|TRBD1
CASSQGAANTGELFF
TGTGCCAGTAGTCAGGGGGCAGCGAACACCGGGGAGCTGTTTTTT
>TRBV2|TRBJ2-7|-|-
CASLLRTSREQYF
TGTGCCAGCTTACTAAGGACCTCCCGCGAGCAGTACTTC
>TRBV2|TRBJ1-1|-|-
CASSDQGQGFTEAFF
TGTGCCAGCAGTGACCAAGGTCAGGGGTTCACTGAAGCTTTCTTT